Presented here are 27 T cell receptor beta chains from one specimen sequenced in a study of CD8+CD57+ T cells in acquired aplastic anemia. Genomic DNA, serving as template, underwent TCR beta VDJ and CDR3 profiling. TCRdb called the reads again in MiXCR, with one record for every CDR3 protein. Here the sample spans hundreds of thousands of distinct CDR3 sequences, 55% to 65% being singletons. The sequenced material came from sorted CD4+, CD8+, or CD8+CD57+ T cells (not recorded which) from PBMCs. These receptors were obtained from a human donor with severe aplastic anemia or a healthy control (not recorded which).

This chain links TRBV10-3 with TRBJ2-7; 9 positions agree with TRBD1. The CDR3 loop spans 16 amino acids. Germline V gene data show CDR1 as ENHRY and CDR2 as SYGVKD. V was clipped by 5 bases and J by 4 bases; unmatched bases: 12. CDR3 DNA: TGTGCCATCAGTTCCCCCTTGGGGACAGGGTTGTACGAGCAGTACTTC. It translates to CAISSPLGTGLYEQYF.

The CDR3 coding sequence is TGTGCCATCAGTGAAGGGGCTCGTTACGAGCAGTACTTC. The encoded protein is CAISEGARYEQYF. This chain joins TRBV10-3 and TRBJ2-7; perhaps TRBD1 as D (5 bases). V was pared by 3 bases and J by 4 bases, with 10 bases between. This CDR3 region has 13 residues. Per the germline V gene, CDR1 is ENHRY and CDR2 is SYGVKD.

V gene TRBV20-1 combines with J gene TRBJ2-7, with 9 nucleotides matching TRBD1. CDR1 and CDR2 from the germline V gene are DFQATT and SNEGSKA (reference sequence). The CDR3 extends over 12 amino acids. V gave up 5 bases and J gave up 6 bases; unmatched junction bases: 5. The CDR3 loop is CSAPGQGTEQYF. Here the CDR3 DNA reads TGCAGTGCTCCCGGACAGGGGACCGAGCAGTACTTC.

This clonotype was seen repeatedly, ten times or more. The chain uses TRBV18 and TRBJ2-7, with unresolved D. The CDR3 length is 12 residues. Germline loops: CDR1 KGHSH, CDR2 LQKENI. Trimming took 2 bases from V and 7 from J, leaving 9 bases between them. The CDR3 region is CASSPAAGEQYF. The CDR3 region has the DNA TGTGCCAGCTCACCAGCGGCTGGGGAGCAGTACTTC.

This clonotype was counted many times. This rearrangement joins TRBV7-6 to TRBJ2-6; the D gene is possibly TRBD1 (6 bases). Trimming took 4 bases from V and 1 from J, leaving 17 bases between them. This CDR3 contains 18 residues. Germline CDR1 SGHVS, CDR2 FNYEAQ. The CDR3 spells CASSYRQARSSGANVLTF. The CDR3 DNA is TGTGCCAGCAGCTATCGACAGGCGAGAAGTTCTGGGGCCAACGTCCTGACTTTC.

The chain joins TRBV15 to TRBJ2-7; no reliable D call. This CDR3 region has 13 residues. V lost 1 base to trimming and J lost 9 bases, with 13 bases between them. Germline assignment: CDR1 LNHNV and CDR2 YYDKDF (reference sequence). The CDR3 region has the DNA TGTGCCACCAGCAGAGCTCGCGGCGGCGGGCAGTACTTC. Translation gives CATSRARGGGQYF. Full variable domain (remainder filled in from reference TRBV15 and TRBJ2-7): DAMVIQNPRYQVTQFGKPVTLSCSQTLNHNVMYWYQQKSSQAPKLLFHYYDKDFNNEADTPDNFQSRRPNTSFCFLDIRSPGLGDTAMYLCATSRARGGGQYFGPGTRLTVT.

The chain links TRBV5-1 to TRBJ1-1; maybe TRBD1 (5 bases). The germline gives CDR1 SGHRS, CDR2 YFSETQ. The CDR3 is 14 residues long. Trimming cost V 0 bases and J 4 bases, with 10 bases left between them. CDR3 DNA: TGCGCCAGCAGCTTGGTGTTCGGGGCCACTGAAGCTTTCTTT. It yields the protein CASSLVFGATEAFF. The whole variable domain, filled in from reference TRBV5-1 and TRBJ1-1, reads KAGVTQTPRYLIKTRGQQVTLSCSPISGHRSVSWYQQTPGQGLQFLFEYFSETQRNKGNFPGRFSGRQFSNSRSEMNVSTLELGDSALYLCASSLVFGATEAFFGQGTRLTVV.

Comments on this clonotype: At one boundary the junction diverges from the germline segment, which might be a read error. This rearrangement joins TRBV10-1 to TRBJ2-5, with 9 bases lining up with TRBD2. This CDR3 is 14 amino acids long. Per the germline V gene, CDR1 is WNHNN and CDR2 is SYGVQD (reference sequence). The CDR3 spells CASGLGSGGETQYF. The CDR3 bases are TGTGCCAGCGGACTGGGTAGCGGGGGAGAGACCCAGTACTTC.

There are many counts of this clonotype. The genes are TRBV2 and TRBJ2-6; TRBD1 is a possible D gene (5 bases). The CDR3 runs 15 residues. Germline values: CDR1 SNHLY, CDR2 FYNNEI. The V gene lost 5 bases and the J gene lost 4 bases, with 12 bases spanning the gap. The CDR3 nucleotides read TGTGCCAGCAGTCTCCAGGGTTACGGGGCCAACGTCCTGACTTTC. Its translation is CASSLQGYGANVLTF.

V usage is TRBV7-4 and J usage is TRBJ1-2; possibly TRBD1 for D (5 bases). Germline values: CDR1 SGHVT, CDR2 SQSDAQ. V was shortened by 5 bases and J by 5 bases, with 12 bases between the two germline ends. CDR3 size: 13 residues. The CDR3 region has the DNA TGTGCCAGCAGCGGGACTAACAGTTATGGCTACACCTTC. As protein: CASSGTNSYGYTF.

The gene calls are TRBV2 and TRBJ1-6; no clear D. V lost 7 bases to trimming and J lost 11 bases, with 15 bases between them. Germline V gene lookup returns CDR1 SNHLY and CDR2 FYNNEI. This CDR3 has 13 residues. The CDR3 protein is CASMFQARTPLHF. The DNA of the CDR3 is TGTGCCAGCATGTTCCAGGCTCGAACACCCCTCCACTTT.

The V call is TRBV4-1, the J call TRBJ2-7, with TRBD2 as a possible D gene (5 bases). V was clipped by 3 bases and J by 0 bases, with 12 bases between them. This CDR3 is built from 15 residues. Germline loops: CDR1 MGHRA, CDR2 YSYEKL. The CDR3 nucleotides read TGCGCCAGCAGCCAGAGAGGGAGCGACTCCTACGAGCAGTACTTC. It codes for CASSQRGSDSYEQYF.

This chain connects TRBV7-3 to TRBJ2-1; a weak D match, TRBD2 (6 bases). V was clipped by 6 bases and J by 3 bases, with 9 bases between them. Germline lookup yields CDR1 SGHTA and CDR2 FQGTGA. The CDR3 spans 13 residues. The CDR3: CASSLRDYNEQFF. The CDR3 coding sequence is TGTGCCAGCAGTTTGCGGGACTACAATGAGCAGTTCTTC.

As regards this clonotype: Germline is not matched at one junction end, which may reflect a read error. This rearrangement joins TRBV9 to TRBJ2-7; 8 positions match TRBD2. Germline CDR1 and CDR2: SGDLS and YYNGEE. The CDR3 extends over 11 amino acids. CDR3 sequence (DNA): TGTGCCAGCCGAGTCGGGGGGGGGAAACACTTC. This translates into CASRVGGGKHF.

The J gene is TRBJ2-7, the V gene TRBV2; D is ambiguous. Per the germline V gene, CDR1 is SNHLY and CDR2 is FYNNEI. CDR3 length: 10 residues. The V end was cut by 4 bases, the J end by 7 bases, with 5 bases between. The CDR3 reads CASSGLEQYF. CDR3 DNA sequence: TGTGCCAGCAGTGGACTGGAGCAGTACTTC.

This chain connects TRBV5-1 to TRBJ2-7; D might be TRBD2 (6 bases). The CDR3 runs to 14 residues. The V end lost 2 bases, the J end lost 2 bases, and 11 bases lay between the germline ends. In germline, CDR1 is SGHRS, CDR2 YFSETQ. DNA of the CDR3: TGCGCCAGCAGCTTCGGGACTCTCCCCTACGAGCAGTACTTC. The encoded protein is CASSFGTLPYEQYF.

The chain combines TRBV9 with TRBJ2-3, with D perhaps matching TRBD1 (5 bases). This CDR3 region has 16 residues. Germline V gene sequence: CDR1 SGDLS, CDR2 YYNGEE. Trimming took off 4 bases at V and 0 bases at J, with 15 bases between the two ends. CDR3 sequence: CASSRDGARSTDTQYF. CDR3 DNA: TGTGCCAGCAGCCGCGATGGGGCACGAAGCACAGATACGCAGTATTTT. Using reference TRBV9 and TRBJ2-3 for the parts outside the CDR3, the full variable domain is DSGVTQTPKHLITATGQRVTLRCSPRSGDLSVYWYQQSLDQGLQFLIQYYNGEERAKGNILERFSAQQFPDLHSELNLSSLELGDSALYFCASSRDGARSTDTQYFGPGTRLTVL.

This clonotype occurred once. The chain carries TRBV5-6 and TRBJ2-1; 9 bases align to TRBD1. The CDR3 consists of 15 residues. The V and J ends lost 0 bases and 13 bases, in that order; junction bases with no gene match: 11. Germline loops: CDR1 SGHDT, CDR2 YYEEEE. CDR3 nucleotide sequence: TGTGCCAGCAGCTTGGTAGACAGGGGGATTGGGACCCAGTTCTTC. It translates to CASSLVDRGIGTQFF.

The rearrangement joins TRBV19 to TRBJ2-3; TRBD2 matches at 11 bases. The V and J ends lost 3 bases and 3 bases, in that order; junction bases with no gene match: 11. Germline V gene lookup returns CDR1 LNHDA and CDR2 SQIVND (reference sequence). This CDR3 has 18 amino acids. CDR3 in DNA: TGTGCCAGTAGTATGCTTCCTAGCGGGGGGACGGAGACAGATACGCAGTATTTT. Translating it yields CASSMLPSGGTETDTQYF.

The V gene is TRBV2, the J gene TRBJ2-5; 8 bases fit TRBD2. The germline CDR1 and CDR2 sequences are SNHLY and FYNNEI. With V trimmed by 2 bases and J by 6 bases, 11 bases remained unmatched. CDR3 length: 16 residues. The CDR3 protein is CASSESWASGLKTQYF. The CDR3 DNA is TGTGCCAGCAGTGAAAGCTGGGCTAGCGGGTTGAAGACCCAGTACTTC.

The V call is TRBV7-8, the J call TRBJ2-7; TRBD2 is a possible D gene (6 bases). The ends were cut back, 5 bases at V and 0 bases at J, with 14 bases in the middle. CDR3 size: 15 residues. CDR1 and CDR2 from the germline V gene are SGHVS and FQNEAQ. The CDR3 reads CASSAPGDYSYEQYF. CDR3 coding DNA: TGTGCCAGCAGCGCCCCGGGGGATTACTCCTACGAGCAGTACTTC.

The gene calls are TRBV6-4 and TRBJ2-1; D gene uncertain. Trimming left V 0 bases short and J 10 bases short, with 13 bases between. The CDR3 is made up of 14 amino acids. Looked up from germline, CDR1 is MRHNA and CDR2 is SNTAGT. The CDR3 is CASSDSGESGEQFF. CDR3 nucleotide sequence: TGTGCCAGCAGTGACTCGGGTGAATCGGGCGAGCAGTTCTTC.

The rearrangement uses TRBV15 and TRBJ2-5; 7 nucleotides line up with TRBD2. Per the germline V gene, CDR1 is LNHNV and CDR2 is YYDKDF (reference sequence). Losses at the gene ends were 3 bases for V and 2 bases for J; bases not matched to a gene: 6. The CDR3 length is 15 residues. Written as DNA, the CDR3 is TGTGCCACCAGCAGTCCCGGGGGGATTCAAGAGACCCAGTACTTC. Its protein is CATSSPGGIQETQYF.

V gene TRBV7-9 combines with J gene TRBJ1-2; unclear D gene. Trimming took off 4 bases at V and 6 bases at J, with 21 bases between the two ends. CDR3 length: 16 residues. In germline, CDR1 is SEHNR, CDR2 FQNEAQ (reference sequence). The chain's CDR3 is CASSSSATVGRDGYTF. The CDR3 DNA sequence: TGTGCCAGCAGCTCCAGCGCCACGGTAGGTCGGGATGGCTACACCTTC.

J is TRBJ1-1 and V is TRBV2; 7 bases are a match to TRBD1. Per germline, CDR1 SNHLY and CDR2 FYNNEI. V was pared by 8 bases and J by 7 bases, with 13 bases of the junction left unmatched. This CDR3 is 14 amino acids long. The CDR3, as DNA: TGTGCCAGCTTTAAGGACAGGTCGGCTCTTGAAGCTTTCTTT. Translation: CASFKDRSALEAFF.

The CDR3 DNA reads TGTGCCAGCAGCACGGGACAGCTGACCTCTGGAAACACCATATATTTT. Protein sequence: CASSTGQLTSGNTIYF. V is TRBV9 and J is TRBJ1-3; 7 bases align to TRBD1. Germline V lookup: CDR1 SGDLS, CDR2 YYNGEE. V dropped 4 bases and J dropped 0; count of bases not matched to a gene: 7. CDR3 length: 16 amino acids.

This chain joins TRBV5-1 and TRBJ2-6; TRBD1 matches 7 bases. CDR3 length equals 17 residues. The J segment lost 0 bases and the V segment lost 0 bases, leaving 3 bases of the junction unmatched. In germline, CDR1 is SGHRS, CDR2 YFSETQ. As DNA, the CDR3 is TGCGCCAGCAGCTTGGGTAGGGACAGCTCTGGGGCCAACGTCCTGACTTTC. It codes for CASSLGRDSSGANVLTF.